The entry below gives a single TCR beta chain sequence along with its context. Antigen specificity is unknown. This specimen belongs to a study of OX40 agonist ivuxolimab in advanced cancers. Study details: Dose-escalation subjects each had hepatocellular carcinoma, melanoma, renal cell or head and neck cancer. The mean age was around 56 years, ranging from roughly 23 to 79, with around four fifths of participants male.

Only in-frame clones appear in the TCRdb table, and some are missing; sequencing was by immunoSEQ multiplex PCR. This sample yields roughly 92,000 clones, of which 85% to 90% are seen a single time; approximately 0.16% belongs to the top ten. CDR3 length: 13 amino acids. Germline V gene sequence: CDR1 SEHNR, CDR2 FQNEAQ (reference sequence). Trimming took 5 bases from V and 8 from J; bases not matched to a gene: 7. Blood got drawn at baseline, again on cycle 4 day 1, and then on cycle 7 day 1. Study findings and constraints: At doses 0.1 to 3.0 mg/kg, CD4+ and CD8+ clones expanded.

This sequence was found in an adult with an advanced solid tumor such as melanoma, head and neck, liver or kidney cancer. The sequencing used CD4+ or CD8+ T cells sorted from blood, collected in a trial of the OX40 agonist ivuxolimab. V and J are TRBV7-9 and TRBJ1-2; 8 bases fit TRBD1. The CDR3 coding sequence is TGTGCCAGCAGCCTGACAGGGGTGCTAGGCTACACCTTC. Protein: CASSLTGVLGYTF.